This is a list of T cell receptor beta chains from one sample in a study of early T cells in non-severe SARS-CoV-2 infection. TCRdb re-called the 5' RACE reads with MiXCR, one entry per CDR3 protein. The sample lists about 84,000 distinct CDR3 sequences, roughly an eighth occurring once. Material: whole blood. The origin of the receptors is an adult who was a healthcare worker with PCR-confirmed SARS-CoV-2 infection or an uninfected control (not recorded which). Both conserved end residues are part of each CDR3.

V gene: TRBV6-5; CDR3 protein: CASSYAPEGQAFF
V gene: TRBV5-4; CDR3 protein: CASSTYLAGAYEQYF
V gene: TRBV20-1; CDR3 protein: CSAGSSYGYTF
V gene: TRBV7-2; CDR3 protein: CASSFSGGTDTQYF
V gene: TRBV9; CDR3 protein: CASSVATGREQYF
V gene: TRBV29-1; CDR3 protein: CSLEAGSPHEQFF
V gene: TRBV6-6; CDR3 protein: CASSPGTVGKNIQYF
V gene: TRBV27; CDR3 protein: CASSLRGGGSYEQYF
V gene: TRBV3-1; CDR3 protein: CASSPWRGGLYNEQFF
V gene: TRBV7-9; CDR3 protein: CASSFGMNTEAFF
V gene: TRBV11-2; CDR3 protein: CASSRTSQFF
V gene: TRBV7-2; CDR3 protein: CASSIFLNTEAFF
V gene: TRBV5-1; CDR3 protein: CASNEGRNTGELFF
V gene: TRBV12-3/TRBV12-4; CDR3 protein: CASSFPPGSEGEAFF
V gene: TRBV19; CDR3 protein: CASSETYRSNQPQHF
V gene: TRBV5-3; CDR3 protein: CARSYEGGSNQPQHF
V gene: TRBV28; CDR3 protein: CASSGGPGAGEGGEQFF
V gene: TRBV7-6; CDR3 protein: CASTPVTSGGSGANVLTF
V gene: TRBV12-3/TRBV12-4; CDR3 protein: CASSLSSDLLMGYGYTF
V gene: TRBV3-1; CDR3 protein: CASSPLHPGGNEQFF
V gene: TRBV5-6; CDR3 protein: CASSRGQISNQPQHF
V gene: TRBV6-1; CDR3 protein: CASRGNSNQPQHF
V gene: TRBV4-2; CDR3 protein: CASSQEQGSDQPQHF
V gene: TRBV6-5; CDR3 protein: CASSTAGGLGNEQFF
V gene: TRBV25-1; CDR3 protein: CASSASSGGQPQHF
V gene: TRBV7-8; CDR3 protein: CASSLALLAGDITDTQYF
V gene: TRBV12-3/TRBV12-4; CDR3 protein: CASSLAMGTGEAFF
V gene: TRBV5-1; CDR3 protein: CASSVGGNSNYGYTF
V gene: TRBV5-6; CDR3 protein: CVSSLPSGGSYEQYF
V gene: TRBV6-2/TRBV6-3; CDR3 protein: CASSPTSSYNEQFF
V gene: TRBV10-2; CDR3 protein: CASSVYLEQFF
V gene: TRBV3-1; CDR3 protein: CASSQSVARETQYF
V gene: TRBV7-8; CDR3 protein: CASSMNPADQPQHF
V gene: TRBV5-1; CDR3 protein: CASSLGAGQGYEQYF
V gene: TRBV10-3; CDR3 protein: CAISAGLVDEQFF
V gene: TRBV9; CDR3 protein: CASSQDPPGTLQETQYF
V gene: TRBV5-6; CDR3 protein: CASSLIGTLLQETQYF
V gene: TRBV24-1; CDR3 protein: CASSGTSGMPNTGELFF
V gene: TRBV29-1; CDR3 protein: CSGGSSYNEQFF
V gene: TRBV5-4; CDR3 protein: CASSQDRGLYSPLHF
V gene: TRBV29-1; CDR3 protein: CSVMTGINTEAFF